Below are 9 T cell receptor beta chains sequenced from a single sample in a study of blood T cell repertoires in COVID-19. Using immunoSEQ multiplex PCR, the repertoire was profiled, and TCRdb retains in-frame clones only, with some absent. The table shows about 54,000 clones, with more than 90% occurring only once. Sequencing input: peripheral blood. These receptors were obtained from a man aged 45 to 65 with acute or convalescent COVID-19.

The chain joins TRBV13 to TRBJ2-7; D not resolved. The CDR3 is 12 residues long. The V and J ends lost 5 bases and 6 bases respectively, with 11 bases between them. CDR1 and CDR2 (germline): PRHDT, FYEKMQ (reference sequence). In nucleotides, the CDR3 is TGTGCCAGCAGCCGTTACGGTTTCGAGCAGTACTTC. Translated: CASSRYGFEQYF. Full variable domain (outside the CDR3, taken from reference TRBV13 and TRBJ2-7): AAGVIQSPRHLIKEKRETATLKCYPIPRHDTVYWYQQGPGQDPQFLISFYEKMQSDKGSIPDRFSAQQFSDYHSELNMSSLELGDSALYFCASSRYGFEQYFGPGTRLTVT.

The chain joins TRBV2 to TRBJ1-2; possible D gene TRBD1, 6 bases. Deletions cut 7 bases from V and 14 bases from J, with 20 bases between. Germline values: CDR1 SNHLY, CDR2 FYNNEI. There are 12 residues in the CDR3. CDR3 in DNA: TGTGCCAGCACTCAACAGGGCCCGACTGGTACCTTC. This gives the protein CASTQQGPTGTF.

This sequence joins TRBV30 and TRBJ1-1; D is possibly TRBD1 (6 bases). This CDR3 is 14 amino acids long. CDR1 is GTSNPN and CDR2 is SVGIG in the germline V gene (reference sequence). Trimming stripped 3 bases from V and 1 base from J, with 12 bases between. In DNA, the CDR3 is TGTGCCTGGAGCCTTGACAGGAAGAACACTGAAGCTTTCTTT. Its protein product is CAWSLDRKNTEAFF.

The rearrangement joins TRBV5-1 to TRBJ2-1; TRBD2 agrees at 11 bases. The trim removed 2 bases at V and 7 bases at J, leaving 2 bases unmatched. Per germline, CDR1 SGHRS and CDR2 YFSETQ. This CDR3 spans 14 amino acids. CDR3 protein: CASSFASGGNEQFF. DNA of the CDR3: TGCGCCAGCAGCTTCGCTAGCGGGGGGAATGAGCAGTTCTTC.

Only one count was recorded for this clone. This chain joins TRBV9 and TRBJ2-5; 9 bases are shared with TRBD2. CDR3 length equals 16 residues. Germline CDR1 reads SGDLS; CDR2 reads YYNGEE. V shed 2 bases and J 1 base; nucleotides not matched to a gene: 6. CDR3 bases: TGTGCCAGCAGCGTTAGCGGGGGCCGGGGCCAAGAGACCCAGTACTTC. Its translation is CASSVSGGRGQETQYF.

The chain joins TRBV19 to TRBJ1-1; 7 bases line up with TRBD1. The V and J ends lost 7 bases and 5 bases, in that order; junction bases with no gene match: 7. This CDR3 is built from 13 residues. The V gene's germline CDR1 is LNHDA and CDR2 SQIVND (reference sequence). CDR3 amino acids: CASKEGAWTEAFF. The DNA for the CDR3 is TGTGCCAGTAAAGAGGGGGCTTGGACTGAAGCTTTCTTT.

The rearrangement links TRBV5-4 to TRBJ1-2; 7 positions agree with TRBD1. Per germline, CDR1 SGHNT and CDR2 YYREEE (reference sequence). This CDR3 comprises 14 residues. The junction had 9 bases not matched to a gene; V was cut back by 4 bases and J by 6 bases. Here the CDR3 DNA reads TGTGCCAGCAGCACCGCGACAGGGATGGATGGCTACACCTTC. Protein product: CASSTATGMDGYTF.

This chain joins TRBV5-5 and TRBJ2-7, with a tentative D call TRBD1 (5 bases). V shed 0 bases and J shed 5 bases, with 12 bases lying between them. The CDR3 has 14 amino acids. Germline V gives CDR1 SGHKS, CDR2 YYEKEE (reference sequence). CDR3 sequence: CASSLAGPRDEQYF. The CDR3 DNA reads TGTGCCAGCAGCTTGGCAGGGCCCCGAGACGAGCAGTACTTC.

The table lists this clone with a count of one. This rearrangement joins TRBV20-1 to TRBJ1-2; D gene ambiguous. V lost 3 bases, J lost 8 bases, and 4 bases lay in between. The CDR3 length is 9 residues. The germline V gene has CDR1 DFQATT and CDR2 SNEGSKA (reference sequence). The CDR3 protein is CSARSGYTF. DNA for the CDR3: TGCAGTGCTAGGAGCGGCTACACCTTC.